The sample holds a few counts of the clone carrying this T cell receptor beta chain. As yet, its antigen is unknown. Its ends do not fully match the called genes, so a read error is possible. These data belong to a study of early T cells in non-severe SARS-CoV-2 infection. Study as a whole: The chains were unpaired, and the sequenced material was bulk RNA from unsorted whole blood. Findings of the study overall: Matching results from VDJdb favored anti-spike CD8 responses, leaving private and CD4 specificities undetected.

The CDR3 is made up of 15 amino acids. Germline-derived CDR1 and CDR2 are DFQATT and SNEGSKA (reference sequence). TCRdb independently ran MiXCR on the 5' RACE reads; one entry per CDR3 protein. Of some 40,000 distinct CDR3 sequences listed, around 5% are singletons. The source material was whole blood. The sequence derives from an adult who was a healthcare worker with PCR-confirmed SARS-CoV-2 infection or an uninfected control (not recorded which). The chain combines TRBV20-1 with TRBJ1-5, with 10 bases matching TRBD1. CDR3 DNA sequence: TGCAGTGCTAACCGGGACAGGGGAAGCAATCAGTCCCAGCATTTT. This gives the protein CSANRDRGSNQSQHF.